This T cell receptor (beta chain) was captured by sequencing in a study of CD8 T cells in ankylosing spondylitis. CDR3 size: 11 residues. CDR1 and CDR2 (germline): MNHEY, SVGAGI. V was trimmed by 9 bases and J by 8 bases, leaving 11 bases between them. The TCR beta libraries were generated through quantitative 5'-RACE incorporating molecular barcodes. TCRdb independently ran MiXCR on the 5' RACE reads; one entry per CDR3 protein. The data show around 280,000 distinct CDR3 sequences, around 20% seen once. General study results and limits: Reports of some motif variants in reactive arthritis synovial fluid and blood predate this one. Matched ankylosing spondylitis synovial fluid reportedly showed significant enrichment of disease-linked clones. Ankylosing spondylitis blood appeared to carry a characteristic TCR beta motif of eight or nine highly homologous variants.

For this clonotype: What it binds is unknown.

Sequenced material: blood, either unsorted or a sorted T cell fraction (not recorded which). The sequence was collected from a male donor with ankylosing spondylitis or in good health (not recorded which). The chain has TRBV6-5 and TRBJ2-1, with TRBD2 as a possible D gene (7 bases). The CDR3 DNA sequence: TGTGCCAGTAGAGGGGGGGATGAGCAGTTCTTC. It encodes CASRGGDEQFF.